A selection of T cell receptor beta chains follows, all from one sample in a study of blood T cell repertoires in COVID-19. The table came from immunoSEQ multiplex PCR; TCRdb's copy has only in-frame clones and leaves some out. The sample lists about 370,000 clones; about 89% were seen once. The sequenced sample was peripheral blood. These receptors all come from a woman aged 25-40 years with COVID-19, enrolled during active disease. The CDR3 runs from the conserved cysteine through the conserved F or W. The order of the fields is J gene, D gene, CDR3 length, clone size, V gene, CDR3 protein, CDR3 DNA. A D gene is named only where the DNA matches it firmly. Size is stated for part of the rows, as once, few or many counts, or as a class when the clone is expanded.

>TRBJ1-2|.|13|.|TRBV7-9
CASSLARGAGYTF
TGTGCCAGCAGCTTAGCGCGGGGTGCTGGCTACACCTTC
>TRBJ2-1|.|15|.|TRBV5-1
CASRGVGAGYNEQFF
TGCGCCAGCCGGGGTGTGGGGGCCGGCTACAATGAGCAGTTCTTC
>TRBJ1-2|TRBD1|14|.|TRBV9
CASSPGDRDYGYTF
TGTGCCAGCAGCCCCGGGGACAGGGACTATGGCTACACCTTC
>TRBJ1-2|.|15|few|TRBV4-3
CASSQALQGDYGYTF
TGCGCCAGCAGCCAAGCGCTACAGGGAGACTATGGCTACACCTTC
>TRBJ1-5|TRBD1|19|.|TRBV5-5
CASSFRGRGHGRNDQPQHF
TGTGCCAGCAGCTTTCGTGGCAGGGGGCATGGGAGGAACGATCAGCCCCAGCATTTT
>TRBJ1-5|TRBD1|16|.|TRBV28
CASSIPGTGRGQPQHF
TGTGCCAGCAGTATACCCGGGACAGGGAGGGGTCAGCCCCAGCATTTT
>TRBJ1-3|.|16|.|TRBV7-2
CASSLGRPGTGNTIYF
TGTGCCAGCAGCTTAGGGAGGCCGGGGACTGGAAACACCATATATTTT
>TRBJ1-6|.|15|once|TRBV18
CASSPQQENNSPLHF
TGTGCCAGCTCACCACAACAGGAGAATAATTCACCCCTCCACTTT
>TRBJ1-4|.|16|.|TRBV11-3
CASSSVPDSPGEKLFF
TGTGCCAGCAGCTCCGTCCCAGACAGTCCCGGCGAAAAACTGTTTTTT
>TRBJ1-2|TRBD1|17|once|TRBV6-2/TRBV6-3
CASSTPGQGRDSYGYTF
TGTGCCAGCAGTACACCGGGACAGGGGCGCGATAGCTATGGCTACACCTTC
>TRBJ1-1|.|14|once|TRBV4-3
CASSHWGPGTEAFF
TGCGCCAGCAGCCATTGGGGGCCCGGCACTGAAGCTTTCTTT
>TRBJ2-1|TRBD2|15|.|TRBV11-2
CASSLYGGDRVNQFF
TGTGCCAGCAGCTTATATGGGGGGGATAGGGTAAACCAGTTCTTC
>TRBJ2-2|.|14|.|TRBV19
CASSPGPNTGELFF
TGTGCCAGTAGTCCAGGGCCGAACACCGGGGAGCTGTTTTTT
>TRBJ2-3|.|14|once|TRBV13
CASSLGLSADTQYF
TGTGCCAGCAGCTTAGGCCTAAGTGCAGATACGCAGTATTTT
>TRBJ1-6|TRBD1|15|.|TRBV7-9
CASSYSRGANSPLHF
TGTGCCAGCAGCTATTCCAGGGGGGCTAATTCACCCCTCCACTTT
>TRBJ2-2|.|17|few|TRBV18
CASYSLRQDTYTGELFF
TGTGCCAGCTACTCACTCCGACAGGATACTTACACCGGGGAGCTGTTTTTT
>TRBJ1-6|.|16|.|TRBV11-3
CASSPMQGPTSVPLHF
TGTGCCAGCAGCCCGATGCAGGGGCCAACTTCGGTACCCCTCCACTTT
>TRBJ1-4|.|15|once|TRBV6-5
CASSYGRGGYEKLFF
TGTGCCAGCAGTTACGGCCGTGGGGGGTATGAAAAACTGTTTTTT
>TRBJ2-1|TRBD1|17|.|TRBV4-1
CASSQDRSGQGGNEQFF
TGCGCCAGCAGCCAAGATAGGTCCGGACAGGGGGGCAATGAGCAGTTCTTC
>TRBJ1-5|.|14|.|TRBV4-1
CASSPWTEKQPQHF
TGCGCCAGCAGCCCCTGGACAGAGAAACAGCCCCAGCATTTT